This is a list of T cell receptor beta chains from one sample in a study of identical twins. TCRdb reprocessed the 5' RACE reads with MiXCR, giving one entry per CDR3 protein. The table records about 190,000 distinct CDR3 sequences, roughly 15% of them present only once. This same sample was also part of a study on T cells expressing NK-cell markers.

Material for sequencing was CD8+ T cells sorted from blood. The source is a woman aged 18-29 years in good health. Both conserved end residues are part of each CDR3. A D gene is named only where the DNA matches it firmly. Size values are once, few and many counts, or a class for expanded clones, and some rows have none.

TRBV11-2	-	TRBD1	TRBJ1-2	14	TGTGCCAGCAGCTTGGATACAGGGGACTATGGCTACACCTTC	CASSLDTGDYGYTF
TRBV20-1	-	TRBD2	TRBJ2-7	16	TGCAGTGCTGGGCCCCGGACTAGCGGGAGGGAGTACGAGCAGTACTTC	CSAGPRTSGREYEQYF
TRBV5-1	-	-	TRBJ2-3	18	TGCGCCAGCAGATCGATCTTCAGGGGAGGTGTTGGCACAGATACGCAGTATTTT	CASRSIFRGGVGTDTQYF
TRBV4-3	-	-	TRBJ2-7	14	TGCGCCAGCAGCCAAGATATGGGCGGCTACGAGCAGTACTTC	CASSQDMGGYEQYF
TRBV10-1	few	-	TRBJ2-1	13	TGCGCCAGCAGTGAGGGACCGGGGGATGAGCAGTTCTTC	CASSEGPGDEQFF
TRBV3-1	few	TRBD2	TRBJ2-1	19	TGTGCCAGCAGCCAAGATCCGTGGTCTAGCGGGGGGCAGCACAATGAGCAGTTCTTC	CASSQDPWSSGGQHNEQFF
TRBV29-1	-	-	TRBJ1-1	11	TGCAGCGTTGATTCAGACACTGAAGCTTTCTTT	CSVDSDTEAFF
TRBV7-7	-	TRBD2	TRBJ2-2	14	TGTGCTAGCAGCCTTAGCGGGGTGACCGGGGAGCTGTTTTTT	CASSLSGVTGELFF
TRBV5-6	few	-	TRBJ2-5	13	TGTGCCAGCAGCTTGGATGTGATTGAGACCCAGTACTTC	CASSLDVIETQYF
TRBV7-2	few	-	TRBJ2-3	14	TGTGCCAGCAGCTTAGAGGCAAACACAGATACGCAGTATTTT	CASSLEANTDTQYF
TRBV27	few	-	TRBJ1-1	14	TGTGCCAGCAAACAAGCCGGGCGGAACACTGAAGCTTTCTTT	CASKQAGRNTEAFF
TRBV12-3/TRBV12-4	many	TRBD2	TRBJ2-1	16	TGTGCCAGCAGTTACCTAGCGGGATGGCTCTACAATGAGCAGTTCTTC	CASSYLAGWLYNEQFF
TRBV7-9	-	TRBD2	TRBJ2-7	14	TGTGCCAGCAGCCGTAGCGGGTCTACTTACGAGCAGTACTTC	CASSRSGSTYEQYF
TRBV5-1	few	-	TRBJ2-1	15	TGCGCCAGCAGCCTATGGACTCCCTATGGCGATGAGCAGTTCTTC	CASSLWTPYGDEQFF
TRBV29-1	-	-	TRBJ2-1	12	TGCAGCGTTGAAGGCAATTACAATGAGCAGTTCTTC	CSVEGNYNEQFF
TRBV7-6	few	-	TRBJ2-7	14	TGTGCCAGCAGCTCTCAGGGGTTAGGGTTCGAGCAGTACTTC	CASSSQGLGFEQYF
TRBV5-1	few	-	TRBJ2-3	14	TGCGCCAGCAGCGATGACTCGACCACAGATACGCAGTATTTT	CASSDDSTTDTQYF
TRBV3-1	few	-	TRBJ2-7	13	TGTGCCAGCAGCCAACCCGAACAGGGCGAGCAGTACTTC	CASSQPEQGEQYF
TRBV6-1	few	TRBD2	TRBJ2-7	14	TGTGCCAGCAGCCTCCTCGGTAGCGGGAAGGAGCAGTACTTC	CASSLLGSGKEQYF
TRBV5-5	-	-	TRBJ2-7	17	TGTGCCAGCAGCTCATACGTGGTAGAACGGACCTCCTACGAGCAGTACTTC	CASSSYVVERTSYEQYF
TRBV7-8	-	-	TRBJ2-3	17	TGTGCCAGCAGCCCCTCCGATACGGGGCGGAGCACAGATACGCAGTATTTT	CASSPSDTGRSTDTQYF
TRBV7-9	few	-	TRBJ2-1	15	TGTGCCAGCAGCCACATAGGACTCTTAAGGCCCGAGCAGTTCTTC	CASSHIGLLRPEQFF
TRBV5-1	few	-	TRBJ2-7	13	TGCGCCAGCAGCTTGGTGGAGGGTTACGAGCAGTACTTC	CASSLVEGYEQYF
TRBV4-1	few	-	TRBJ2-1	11	TGCGCCAGCAGCCTTCAGACTGAGCAGTTCTTC	CASSLQTEQFF
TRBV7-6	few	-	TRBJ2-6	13	TGTGCCAGCGGAGGAGGAGGGGCCAACGTCCTGACTTTC	CASGGGGANVLTF
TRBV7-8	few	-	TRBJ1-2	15	TGTGCCAGCACCTTAGGGCAGGCGCCTGGCTATGGCTACACCTTC	CASTLGQAPGYGYTF
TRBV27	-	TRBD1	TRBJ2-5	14	TGTGCCAGCAGTTACAGGGGGCGCCAAGAGACCCAGTACTTC	CASSYRGRQETQYF
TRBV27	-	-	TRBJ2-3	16	TGTGCCAGCAGTATGCTCCGGGACCTCGCCACAGATACGCAGTATTTT	CASSMLRDLATDTQYF
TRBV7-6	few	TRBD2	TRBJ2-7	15	TGTGCCAGCAGCCCCCTAGCGGGAGCCTCCTACGAGCAGTACTTC	CASSPLAGASYEQYF
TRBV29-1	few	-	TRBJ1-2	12	TGCAGCGTTGAAGAGGCGGGTATGCGCTACACCTTC	CSVEEAGMRYTF
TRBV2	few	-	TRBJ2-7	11	TGTGCCAGCACCGACAACTACGAGCAGTACTTC	CASTDNYEQYF
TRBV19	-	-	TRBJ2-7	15	TGTGCCAGTAGTATTTCCTCCAGGGAAGGCGACGAGCAGTACTTC	CASSISSREGDEQYF
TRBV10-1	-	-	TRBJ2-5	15	TGCGCCAGCAGTGATCCCGGTGGAATAGGAGAGACCCAGTACTTC	CASSDPGGIGETQYF